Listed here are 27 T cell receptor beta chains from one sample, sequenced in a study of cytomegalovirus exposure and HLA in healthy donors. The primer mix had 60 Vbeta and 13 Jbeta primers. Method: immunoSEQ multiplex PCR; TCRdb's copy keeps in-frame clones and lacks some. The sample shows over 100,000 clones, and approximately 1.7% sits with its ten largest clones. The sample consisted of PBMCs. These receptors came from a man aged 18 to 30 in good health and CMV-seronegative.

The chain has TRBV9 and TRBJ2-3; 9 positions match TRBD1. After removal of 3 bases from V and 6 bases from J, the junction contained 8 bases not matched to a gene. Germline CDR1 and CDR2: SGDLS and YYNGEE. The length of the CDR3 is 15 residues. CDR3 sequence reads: CASSGGTGFADTQYF. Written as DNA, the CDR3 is TGTGCCAGCAGCGGAGGGACAGGGTTTGCTGATACGCAGTATTTT.

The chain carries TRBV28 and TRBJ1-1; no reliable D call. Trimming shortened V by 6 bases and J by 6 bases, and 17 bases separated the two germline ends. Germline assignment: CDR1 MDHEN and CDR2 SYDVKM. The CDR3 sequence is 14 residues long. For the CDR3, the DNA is TGTGCCAGCAGAGCGGGCAGAGGAACGGCTGAAGCTTTCTTT. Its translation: CASRAGRGTAEAFF.

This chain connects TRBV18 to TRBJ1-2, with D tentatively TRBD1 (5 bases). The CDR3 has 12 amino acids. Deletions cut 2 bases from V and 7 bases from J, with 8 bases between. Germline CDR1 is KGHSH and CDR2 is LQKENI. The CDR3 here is CASSPEGVGYTF. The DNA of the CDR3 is TGTGCCAGCTCACCAGAAGGGGTTGGCTACACCTTC.

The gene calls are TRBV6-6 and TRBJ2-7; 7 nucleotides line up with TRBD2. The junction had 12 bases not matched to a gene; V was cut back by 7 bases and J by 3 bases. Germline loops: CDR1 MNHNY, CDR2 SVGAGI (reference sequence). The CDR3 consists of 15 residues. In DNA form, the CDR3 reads TGTGCCAGCACCACCCGGCTAGCGGCTAACTACGAGCAGTACTTC. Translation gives CASTTRLAANYEQYF.

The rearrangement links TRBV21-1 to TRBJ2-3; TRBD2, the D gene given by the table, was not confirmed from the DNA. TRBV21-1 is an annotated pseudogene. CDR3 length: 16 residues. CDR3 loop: CASSNVREGGTDTQYF. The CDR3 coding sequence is TGTGCCAGCAGCAATGTGCGGGAGGGCGGCACAGATACGCAGTATTTT.

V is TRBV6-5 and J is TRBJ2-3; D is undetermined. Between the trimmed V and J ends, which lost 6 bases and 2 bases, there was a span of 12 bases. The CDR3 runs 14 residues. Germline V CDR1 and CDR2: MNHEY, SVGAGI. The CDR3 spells CASSIIAPTDTQYF. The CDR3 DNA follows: TGTGCCAGCAGCATCATAGCTCCCACAGATACGCAGTATTTT.

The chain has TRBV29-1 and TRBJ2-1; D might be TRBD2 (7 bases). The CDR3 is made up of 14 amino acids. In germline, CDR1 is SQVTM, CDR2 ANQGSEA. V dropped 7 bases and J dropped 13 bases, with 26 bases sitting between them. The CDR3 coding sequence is TGCAGCGCCGGCGCGGGGGACACCCTCTCAGGACAGTTCTTC. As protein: CSAGAGDTLSGQFF.

This CDR3 reads CATSSQGTEAFF. CDR3 coding DNA: TGTGCCACCAGCAGCCAGGGGACTGAAGCTTTCTTT. J is TRBJ1-1 and V is TRBV15; tentatively, D is TRBD1 (6 bases). This CDR3 is built from 12 residues. Trimming removed 3 bases from V and 5 bases from J, with 7 bases in between. The germline V gene encodes CDR1 LNHNV and CDR2 YYDKDF (reference sequence).

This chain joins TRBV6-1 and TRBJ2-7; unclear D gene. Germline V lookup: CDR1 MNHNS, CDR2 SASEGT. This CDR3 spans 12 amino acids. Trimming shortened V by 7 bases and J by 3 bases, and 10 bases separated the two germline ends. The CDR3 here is CASINRYYEQYF. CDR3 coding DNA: TGTGCCAGCATTAACAGATACTACGAGCAGTACTTC.

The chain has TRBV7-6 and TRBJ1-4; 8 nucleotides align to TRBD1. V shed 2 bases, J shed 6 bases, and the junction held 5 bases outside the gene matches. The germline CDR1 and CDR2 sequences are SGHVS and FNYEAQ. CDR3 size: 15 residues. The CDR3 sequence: CASSLTGQAHEKLFF. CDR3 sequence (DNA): TGTGCCAGCAGCTTAACGGGACAGGCCCATGAAAAACTGTTTTTT.

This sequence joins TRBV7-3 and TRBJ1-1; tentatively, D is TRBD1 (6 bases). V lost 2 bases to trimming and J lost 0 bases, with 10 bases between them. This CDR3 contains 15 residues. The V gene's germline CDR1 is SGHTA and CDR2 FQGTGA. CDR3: CASSLQGSMNTEAFF. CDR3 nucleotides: TGTGCCAGCAGCTTACAGGGGTCCATGAACACTGAAGCTTTCTTT.

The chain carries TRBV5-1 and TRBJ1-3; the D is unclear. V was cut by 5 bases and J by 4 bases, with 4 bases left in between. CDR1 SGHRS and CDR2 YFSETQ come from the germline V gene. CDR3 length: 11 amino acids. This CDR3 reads CASSQGNTIYF. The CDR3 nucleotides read TGCGCCAGCAGTCAGGGAAACACCATATATTTT.

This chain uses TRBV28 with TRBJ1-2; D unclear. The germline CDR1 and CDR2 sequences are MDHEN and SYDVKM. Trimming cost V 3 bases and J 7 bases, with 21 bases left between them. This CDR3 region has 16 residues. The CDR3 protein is CASSLKLETPWIGYTF. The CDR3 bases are TGTGCCAGCAGTTTGAAGTTAGAGACACCCTGGATTGGCTACACCTTC.

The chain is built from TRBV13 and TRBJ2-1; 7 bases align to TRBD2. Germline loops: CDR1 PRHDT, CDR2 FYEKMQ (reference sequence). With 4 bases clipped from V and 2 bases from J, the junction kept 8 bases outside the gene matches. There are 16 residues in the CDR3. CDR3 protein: CASSSLGGRAYNEQFF. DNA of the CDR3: TGTGCCAGCAGCTCCCTTGGGGGGAGGGCCTACAATGAGCAGTTCTTC.

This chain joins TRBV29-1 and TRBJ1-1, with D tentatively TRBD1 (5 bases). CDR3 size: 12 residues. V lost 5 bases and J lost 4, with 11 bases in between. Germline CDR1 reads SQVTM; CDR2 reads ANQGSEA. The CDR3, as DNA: TGCAGCGTTTGGCAGGGAGGCACTGAAGCTTTCTTT. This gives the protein CSVWQGGTEAFF. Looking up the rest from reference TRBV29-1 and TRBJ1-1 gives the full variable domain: SAVISQKPSRDICQRGTSLTIQCQVDSQVTMMFWYRQQPGQSLTLIATANQGSEATYESGFVIDKFPISRPNLTFSTLTVSNMSPEDSSIYLCSVWQGGTEAFFGQGTRLTVV.

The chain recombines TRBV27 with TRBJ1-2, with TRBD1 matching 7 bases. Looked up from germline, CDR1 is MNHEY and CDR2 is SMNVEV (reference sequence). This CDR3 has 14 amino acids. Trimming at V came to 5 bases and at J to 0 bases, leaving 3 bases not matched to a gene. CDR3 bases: TGTGCCAGCAGTGTGGGACAGTCTAACTATGGCTACACCTTC. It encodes CASSVGQSNYGYTF.

CDR3 coding DNA: TGTGCCAGCAGTGACATCGGACTGGGAACTAATGAAAAACTGTTTTTT. It codes for CASSDIGLGTNEKLFF. The rearrangement uses TRBV6-4 and TRBJ1-4; D unresolved. This CDR3 comprises 16 residues. V gave up 2 bases and J gave up 1 base, with 11 bases separating them. In germline, CDR1 is MRHNA, CDR2 SNTAGT.

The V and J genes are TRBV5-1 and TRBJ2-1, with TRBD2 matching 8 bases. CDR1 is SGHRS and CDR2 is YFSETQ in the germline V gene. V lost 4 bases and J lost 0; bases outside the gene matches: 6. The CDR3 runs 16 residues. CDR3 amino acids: CASSHSGISSYNEQFF. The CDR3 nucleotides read TGCGCCAGCAGCCATAGCGGGATTAGCTCCTACAATGAGCAGTTCTTC.

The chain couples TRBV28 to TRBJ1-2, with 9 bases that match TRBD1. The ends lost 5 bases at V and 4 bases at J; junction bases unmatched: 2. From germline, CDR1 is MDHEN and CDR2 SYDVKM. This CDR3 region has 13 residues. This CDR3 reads CASSPTGGYGYTF. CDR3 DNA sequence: TGTGCCAGCAGTCCGACAGGGGGCTATGGCTACACCTTC.

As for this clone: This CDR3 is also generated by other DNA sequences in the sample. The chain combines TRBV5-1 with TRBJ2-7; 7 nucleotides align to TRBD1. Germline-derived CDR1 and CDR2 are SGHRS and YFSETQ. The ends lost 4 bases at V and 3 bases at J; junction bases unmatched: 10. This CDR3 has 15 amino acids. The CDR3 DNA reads TGCGCCAGCAGCCTGACAGGGAAATCCCACTACGAGCAGTACTTC. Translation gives CASSLTGKSHYEQYF.

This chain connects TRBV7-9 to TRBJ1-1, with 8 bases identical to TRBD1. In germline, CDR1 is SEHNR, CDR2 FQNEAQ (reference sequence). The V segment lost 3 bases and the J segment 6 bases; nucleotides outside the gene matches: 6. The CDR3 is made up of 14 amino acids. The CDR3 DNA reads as TGTGCCAGCAGCTTGACAGGGGTTTTGTCTGAAGCTTTCTTT. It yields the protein CASSLTGVLSEAFF.

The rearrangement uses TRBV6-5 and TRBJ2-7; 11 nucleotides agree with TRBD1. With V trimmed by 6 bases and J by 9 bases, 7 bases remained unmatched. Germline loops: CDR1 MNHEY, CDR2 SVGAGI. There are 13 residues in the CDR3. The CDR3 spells CASSKGQGGGQYF. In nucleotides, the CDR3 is TGTGCCAGCAGCAAGGGACAGGGGGGCGGGCAGTACTTC.

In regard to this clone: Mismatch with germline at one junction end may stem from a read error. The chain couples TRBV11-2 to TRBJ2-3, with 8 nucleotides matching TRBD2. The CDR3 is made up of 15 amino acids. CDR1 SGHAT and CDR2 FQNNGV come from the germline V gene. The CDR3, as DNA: TGTACCAGCAGCTCCAGCGGGGGAGGCACAGATACGCAGTATTTT. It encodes CTSSSSGGGTDTQYF.

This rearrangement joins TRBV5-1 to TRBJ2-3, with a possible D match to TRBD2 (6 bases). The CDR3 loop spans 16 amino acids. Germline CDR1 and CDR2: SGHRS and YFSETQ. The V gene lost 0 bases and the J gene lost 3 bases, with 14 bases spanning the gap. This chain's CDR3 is CASSLGFGGRTDTQYF. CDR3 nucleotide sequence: TGCGCCAGCAGCTTGGGATTCGGGGGTAGGACAGATACGCAGTATTTT.

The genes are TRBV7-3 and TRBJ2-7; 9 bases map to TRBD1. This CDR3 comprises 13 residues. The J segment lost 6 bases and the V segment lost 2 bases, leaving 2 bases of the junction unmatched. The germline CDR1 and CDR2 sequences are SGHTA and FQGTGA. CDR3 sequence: CASSLLTGGEQYF. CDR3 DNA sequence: TGTGCCAGCAGCTTATTGACAGGGGGCGAGCAGTACTTC.

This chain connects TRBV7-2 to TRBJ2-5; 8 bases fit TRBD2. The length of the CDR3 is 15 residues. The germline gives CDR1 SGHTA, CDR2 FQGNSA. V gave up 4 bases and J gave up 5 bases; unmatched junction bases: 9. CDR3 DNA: TGTGCCAGCAGCTCGGCGGGTAGCGGGATTGAGACCCAGTACTTC. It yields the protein CASSSAGSGIETQYF.

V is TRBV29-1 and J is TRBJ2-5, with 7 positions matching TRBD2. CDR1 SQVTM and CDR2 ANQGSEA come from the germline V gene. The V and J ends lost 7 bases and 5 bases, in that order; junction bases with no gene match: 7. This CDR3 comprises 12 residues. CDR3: CSGGGDWETQYF. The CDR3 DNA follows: TGCAGCGGGGGGGGAGATTGGGAGACCCAGTACTTC.